Described below is a single T cell receptor (beta chain) sequence and its context. The data were taken from a study of blood T cell repertoires in COVID-19. For the study at large: Material from acute and convalescent COVID-19 was sourced from the United States, Italy and Spain. Nucleic acid was either cDNA or gDNA, and it came from T cells, B-cell-depleted T cells, or PBMCs.

Germline V gene sequence: CDR1 MGHDK, CDR2 SYGVNS. J lost 0 bases, V lost 3 bases, and 2 bases had no gene match. The CDR3 covers 15 residues. Seattle-derived patients entered the study during active infection and were followed longitudinally. In the authors' workflow: Reference gene primer amplification gave estimated nucleated cell counts. Produced via immunoSEQ multiplex PCR; TCRdb's table is partial and in-frame only. V and J calls and clone size are given by that table; D and trimming were obtained from the DNA. The sample shows about 200,000 clones, nearly 90% of them seen only once. The chain combines TRBV25-1 with TRBJ2-1, with 7 bases identical to TRBD2. The TCR comes from a man in his fifties with COVID-19, enrolled during active disease. Sequenced sample: peripheral blood. CDR3 in amino acids: CASSERGNSYNEQFF. Here the CDR3 DNA reads TGTGCCAGCAGTGAGCGGGGGAACTCCTACAATGAGCAGTTCTTC.